The TCR beta chain under discussion was sequenced for a study of CD8 T cells in ankylosing spondylitis. Study-level points and caveats: A CD8+ phenotype characterized the disease-linked clones, which were relatively rare in peripheral blood.

With molecular barcodes, quantitative 5'-RACE was used to make the TCR beta libraries. TCRdb itself ran the 5' RACE reads through MiXCR, one entry per CDR3 protein. The sample contains 210,000 or so distinct CDR3 sequences, approximately 8.4% of which appear only once. This clonotype was picked up many times. The antigen remains unidentified. CDR1 and CDR2 (germline): KGHSH, LQKENI. V shed 0 bases and J shed 6 bases, with 15 bases lying between them. The CDR3 contains 16 residues. The origin of this receptor is a female donor with ankylosing spondylitis or in good health (not recorded which). The sample taken for sequencing was blood, either unsorted or a sorted T cell fraction (not recorded which). This chain connects TRBV18 to TRBJ2-4, with D unclear. As DNA, the CDR3 is TGTGCCAGCTCACCACCGGTGGGGATAGGTGGAAACATTCAGTACTTC. Translating gives CASSPPVGIGGNIQYF. The full variable domain, completed using reference TRBV18 and TRBJ2-4, is NAGVMQNPRHLVRRRGQEARLRCSPMKGHSHVYWYRQLPEEGLKFMVYLQKENIIDESGMPKERFSAEFPKEGPSILRIQQVVRGDSAAYFCASSPPVGIGGNIQYFGAGTRLSVL.